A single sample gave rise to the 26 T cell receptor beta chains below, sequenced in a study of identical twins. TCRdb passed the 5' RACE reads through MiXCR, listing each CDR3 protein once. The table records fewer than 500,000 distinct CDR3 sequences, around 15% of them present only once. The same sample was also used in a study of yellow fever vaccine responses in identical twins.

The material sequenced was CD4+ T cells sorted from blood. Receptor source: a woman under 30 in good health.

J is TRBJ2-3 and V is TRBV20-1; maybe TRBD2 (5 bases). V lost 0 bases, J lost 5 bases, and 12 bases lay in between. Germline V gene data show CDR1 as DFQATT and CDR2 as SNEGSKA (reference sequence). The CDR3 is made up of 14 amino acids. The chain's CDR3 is CSARDSLGGDTQYF. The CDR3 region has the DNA TGCAGTGCTAGAGACTCCCTTGGAGGAGATACGCAGTATTTT.

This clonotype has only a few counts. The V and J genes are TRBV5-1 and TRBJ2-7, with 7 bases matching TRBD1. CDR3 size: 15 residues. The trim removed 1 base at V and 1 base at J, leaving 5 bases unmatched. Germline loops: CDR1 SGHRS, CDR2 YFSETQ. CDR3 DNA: TGCGCCAGCAGCTTGAGAGGGACAGCTTCCTACGAGCAGTACTTC. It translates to CASSLRGTASYEQYF. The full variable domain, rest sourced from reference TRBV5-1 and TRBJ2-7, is KAGVTQTPRYLIKTRGQQVTLSCSPISGHRSVSWYQQTPGQGLQFLFEYFSETQRNKGNFPGRFSGRQFSNSRSEMNVSTLELGDSALYLCASSLRGTASYEQYFGPGTRLTVT.

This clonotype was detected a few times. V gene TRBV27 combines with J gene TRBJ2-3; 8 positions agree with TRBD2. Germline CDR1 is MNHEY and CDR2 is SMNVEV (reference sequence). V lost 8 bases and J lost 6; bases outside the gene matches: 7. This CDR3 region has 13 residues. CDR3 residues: CASRTSGGDTQYF. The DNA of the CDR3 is TGTGCCAGCCGTACTAGCGGCGGGGATACGCAGTATTTT.

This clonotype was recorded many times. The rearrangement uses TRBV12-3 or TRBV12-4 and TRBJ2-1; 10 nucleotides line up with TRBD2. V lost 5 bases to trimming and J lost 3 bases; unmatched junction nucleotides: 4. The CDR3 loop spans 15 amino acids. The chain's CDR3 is CASSPRTSGYNEQFF. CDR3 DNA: TGTGCCAGCAGTCCGAGGACTAGCGGCTACAATGAGCAGTTCTTC.

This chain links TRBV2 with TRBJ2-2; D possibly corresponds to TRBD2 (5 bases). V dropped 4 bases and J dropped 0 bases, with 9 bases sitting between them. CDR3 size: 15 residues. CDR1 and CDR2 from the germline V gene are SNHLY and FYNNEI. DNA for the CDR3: TGTGCCAGCAGTGGGCAGCGGCCGAACACCGGGGAGCTGTTTTTT. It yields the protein CASSGQRPNTGELFF.

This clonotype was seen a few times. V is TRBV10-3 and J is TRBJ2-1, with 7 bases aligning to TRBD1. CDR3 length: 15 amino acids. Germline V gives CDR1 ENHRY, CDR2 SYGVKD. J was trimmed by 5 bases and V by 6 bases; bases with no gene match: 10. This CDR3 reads CAIRGRQGENNEQFF. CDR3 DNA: TGTGCCATCAGGGGGAGACAGGGAGAAAACAATGAGCAGTTCTTC.

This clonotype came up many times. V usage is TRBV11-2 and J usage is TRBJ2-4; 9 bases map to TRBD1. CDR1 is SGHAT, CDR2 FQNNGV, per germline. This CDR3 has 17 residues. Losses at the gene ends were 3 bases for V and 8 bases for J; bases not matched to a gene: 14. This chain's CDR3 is CASSFKLPGQGRDIQYF. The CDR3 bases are TGTGCCAGCAGCTTTAAATTACCGGGACAGGGTAGAGACATTCAGTACTTC.

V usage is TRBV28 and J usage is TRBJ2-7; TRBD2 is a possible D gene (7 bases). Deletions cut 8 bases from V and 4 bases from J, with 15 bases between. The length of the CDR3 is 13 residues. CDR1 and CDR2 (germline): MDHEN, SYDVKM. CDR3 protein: CASPGGPIYEQYF. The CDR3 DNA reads TGTGCCAGCCCGGGGGGCCCGATATACGAGCAGTACTTC.

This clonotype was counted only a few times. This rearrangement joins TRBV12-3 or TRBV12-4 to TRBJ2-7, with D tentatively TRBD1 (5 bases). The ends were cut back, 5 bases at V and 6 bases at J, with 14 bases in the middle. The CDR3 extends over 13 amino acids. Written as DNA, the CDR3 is TGTGCCAGCAGTATCCTGGGTGGGGCCGAGCAGTACTTC. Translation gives CASSILGGAEQYF.

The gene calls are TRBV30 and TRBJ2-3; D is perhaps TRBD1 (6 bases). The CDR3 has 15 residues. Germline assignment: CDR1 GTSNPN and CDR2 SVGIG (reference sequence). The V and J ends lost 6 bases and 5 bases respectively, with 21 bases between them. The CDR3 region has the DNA TGTGCCTGCTCAAAGGGGGTGGGGCCGGGAGATACGCAGTATTTT. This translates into CACSKGVGPGDTQYF. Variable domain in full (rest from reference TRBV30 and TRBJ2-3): SQTIHQWPATLVQPVGSPLSLECTVEGTSNPNLYWYRQAAGRGLQLLFYSVGIGQISSEVPQNLSASRPQDRQFILSSKKLLLSDSGFYLCACSKGVGPGDTQYFGPGTRLTVL.

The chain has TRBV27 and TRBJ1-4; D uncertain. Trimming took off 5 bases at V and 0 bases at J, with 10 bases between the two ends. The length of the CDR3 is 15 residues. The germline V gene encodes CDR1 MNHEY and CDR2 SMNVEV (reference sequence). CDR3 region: CASSPLGTTNEKLFF. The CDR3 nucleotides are TGTGCCAGCAGTCCCCTGGGTACAACTAATGAAAAACTGTTTTTT.

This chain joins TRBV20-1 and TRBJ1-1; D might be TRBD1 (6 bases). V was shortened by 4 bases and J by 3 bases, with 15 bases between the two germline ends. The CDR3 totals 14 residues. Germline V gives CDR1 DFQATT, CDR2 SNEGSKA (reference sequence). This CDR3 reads CSAMPGRGYTEAFF. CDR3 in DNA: TGCAGTGCTATGCCAGGCAGGGGTTACACTGAAGCTTTCTTT.

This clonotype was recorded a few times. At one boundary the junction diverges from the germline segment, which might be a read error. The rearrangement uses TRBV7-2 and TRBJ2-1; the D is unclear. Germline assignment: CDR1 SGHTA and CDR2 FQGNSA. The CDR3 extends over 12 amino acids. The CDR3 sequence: CASSSSYSEQFF. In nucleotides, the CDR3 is TGTGCCAGCAGCTCAAGCTACAGTGAGCAGTTCTTC.

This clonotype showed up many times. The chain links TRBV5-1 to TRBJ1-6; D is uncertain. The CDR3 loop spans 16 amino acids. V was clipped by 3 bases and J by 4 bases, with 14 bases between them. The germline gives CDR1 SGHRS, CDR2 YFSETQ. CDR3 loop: CASSSGRAGYNSPLHF. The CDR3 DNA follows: TGCGCCAGCAGCTCGGGCCGGGCCGGGTATAATTCACCCCTCCACTTT.

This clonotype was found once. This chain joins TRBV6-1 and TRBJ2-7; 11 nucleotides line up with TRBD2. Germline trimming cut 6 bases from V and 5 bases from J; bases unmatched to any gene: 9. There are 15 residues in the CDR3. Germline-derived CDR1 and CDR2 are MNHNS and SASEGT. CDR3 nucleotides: TGTGCCAGCAGCCGTATGACTAGCGGGATTCACGAGCAGTACTTC. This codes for CASSRMTSGIHEQYF.

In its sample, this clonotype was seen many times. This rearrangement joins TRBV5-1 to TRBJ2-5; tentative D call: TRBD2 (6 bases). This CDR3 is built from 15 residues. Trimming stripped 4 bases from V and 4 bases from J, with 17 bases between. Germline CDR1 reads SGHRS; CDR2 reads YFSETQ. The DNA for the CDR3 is TGCGCCAGCAGCCCTACGGGAGTAAGTCGAGAGACCCAGTACTTC. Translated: CASSPTGVSRETQYF.

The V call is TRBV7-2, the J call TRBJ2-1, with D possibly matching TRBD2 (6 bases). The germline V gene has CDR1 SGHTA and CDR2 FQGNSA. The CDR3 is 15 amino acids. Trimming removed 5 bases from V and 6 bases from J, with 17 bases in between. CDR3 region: CASSPPGTWVNEQFF. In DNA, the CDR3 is TGTGCCAGCAGCCCTCCAGGGACTTGGGTCAATGAGCAGTTCTTC.

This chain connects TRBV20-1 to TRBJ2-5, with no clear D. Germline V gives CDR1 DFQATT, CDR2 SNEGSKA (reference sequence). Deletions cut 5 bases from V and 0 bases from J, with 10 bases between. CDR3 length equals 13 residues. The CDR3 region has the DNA TGCAGTGCTCTTCCCACAGACCAAGAGACCCAGTACTTC. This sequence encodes CSALPTDQETQYF.

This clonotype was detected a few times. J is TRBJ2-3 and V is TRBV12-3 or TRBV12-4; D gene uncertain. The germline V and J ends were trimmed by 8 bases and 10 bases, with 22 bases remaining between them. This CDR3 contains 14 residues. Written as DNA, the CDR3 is TGTGCCAGCGCCCCCACACCGCGGTTGGACGCGCAGTATTTT. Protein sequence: CASAPTPRLDAQYF.

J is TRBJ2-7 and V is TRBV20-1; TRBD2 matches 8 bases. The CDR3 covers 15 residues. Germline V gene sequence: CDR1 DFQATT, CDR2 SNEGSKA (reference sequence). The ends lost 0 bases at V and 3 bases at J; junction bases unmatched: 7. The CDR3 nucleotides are TGCAGTGCTAGAGATATAAGCGGGAGCGGCTACGAGCAGTACTTC. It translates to CSARDISGSGYEQYF.

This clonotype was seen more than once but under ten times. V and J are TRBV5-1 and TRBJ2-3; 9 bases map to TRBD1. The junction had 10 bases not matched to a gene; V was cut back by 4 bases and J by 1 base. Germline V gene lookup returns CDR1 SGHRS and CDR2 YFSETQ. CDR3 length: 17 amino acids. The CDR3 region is CASSAPQGAPRTDTQYF. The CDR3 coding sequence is TGCGCCAGCAGCGCACCACAGGGGGCTCCCCGCACAGATACGCAGTATTTT.

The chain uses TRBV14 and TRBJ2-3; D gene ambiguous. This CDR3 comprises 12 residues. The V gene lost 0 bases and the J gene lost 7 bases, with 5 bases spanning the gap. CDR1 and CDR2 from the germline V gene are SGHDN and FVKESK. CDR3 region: CASSQDWYTQYF. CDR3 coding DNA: TGTGCCAGCAGCCAAGATTGGTATACGCAGTATTTT.

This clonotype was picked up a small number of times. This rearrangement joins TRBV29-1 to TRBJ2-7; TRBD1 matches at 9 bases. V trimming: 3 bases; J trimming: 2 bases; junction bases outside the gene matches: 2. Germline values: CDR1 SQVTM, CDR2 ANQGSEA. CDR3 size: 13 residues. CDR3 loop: CSVDGQGTYEQYF. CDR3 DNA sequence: TGCAGCGTTGACGGACAGGGGACCTACGAGCAGTACTTC.

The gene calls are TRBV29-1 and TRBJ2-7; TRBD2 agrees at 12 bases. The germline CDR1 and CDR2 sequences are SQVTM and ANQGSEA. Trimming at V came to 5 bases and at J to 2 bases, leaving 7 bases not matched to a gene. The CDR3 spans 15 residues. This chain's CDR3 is CSVHRTSGMTYEQYF. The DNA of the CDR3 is TGCAGCGTTCACCGGACTAGCGGGATGACCTACGAGCAGTACTTC.

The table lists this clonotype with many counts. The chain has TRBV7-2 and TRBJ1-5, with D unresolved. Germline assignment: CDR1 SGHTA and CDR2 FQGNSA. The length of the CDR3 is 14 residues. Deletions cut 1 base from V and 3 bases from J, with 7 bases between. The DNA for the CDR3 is TGTGCCAGCAGCTTAGGAAGACTCAATCAGCCCCAGCATTTT. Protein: CASSLGRLNQPQHF.

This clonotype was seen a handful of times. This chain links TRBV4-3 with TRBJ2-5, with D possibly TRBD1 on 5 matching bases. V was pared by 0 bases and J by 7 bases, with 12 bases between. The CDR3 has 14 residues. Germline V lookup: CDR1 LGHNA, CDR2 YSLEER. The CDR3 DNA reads TGCGCCAGCAGCCAAGATGGCAGGGTAGGGACCCAGTACTTC. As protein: CASSQDGRVGTQYF.